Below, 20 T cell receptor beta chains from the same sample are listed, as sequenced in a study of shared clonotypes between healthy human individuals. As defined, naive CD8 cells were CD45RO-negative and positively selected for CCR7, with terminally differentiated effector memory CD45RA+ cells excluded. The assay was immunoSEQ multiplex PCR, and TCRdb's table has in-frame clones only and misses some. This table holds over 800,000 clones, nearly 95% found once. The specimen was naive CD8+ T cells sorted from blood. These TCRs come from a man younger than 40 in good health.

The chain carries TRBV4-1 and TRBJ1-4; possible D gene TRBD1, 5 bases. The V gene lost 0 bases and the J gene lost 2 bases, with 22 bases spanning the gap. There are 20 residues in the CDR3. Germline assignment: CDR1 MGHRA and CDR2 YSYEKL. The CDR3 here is CASSQDPGRVHSGTNEKLFF. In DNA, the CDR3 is TGCGCCAGCAGCCAAGATCCCGGCAGGGTCCACTCGGGGACTAATGAAAAACTGTTTTTT.

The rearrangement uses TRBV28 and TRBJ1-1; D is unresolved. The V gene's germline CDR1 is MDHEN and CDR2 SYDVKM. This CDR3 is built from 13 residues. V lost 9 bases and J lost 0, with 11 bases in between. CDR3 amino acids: CASNMGMNTEAFF. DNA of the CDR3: TGTGCCAGTAACATGGGGATGAACACTGAAGCTTTCTTT.

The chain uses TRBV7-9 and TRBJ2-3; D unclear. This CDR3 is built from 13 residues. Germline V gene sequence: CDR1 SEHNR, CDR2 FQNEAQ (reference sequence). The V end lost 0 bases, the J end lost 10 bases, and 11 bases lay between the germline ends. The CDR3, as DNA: TGTGCCAGCAGCTTAGCATACGTGACGGCGCAGTATTTT. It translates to CASSLAYVTAQYF.

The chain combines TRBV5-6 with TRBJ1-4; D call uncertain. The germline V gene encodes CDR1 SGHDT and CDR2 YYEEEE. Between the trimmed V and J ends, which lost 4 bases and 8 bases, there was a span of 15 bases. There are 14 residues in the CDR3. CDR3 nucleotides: TGTGCCAGCAGCCAACCCCCCCTTAGGGAAAAACTGTTTTTT. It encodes CASSQPPLREKLFF.

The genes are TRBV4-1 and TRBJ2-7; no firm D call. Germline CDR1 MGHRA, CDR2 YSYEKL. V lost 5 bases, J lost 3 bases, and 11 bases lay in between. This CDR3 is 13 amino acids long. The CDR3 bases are TGCGCCAGCAGCGAGTCGGACGGCTACGAGCAGTACTTC. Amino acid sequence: CASSESDGYEQYF.

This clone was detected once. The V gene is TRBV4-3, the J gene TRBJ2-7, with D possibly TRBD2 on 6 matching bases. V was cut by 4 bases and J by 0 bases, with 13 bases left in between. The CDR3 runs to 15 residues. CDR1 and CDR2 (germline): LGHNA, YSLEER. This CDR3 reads CASSPEGGTSYEQYF. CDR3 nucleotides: TGCGCCAGCAGCCCAGAAGGCGGGACCTCCTACGAGCAGTACTTC.

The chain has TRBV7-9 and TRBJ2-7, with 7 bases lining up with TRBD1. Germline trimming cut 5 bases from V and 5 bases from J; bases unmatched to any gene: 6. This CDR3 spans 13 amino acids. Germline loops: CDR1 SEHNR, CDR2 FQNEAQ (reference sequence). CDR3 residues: CASSPDRSDEQYF. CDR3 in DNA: TGTGCCAGCAGCCCGGACAGGTCGGACGAGCAGTACTTC.

As DNA, the CDR3 is TGTGCCAGCAGCTTAGAACAGGAAAGCGAGCAGTACTTC. It specifies CASSLEQESEQYF. The chain employs TRBV13 and TRBJ2-7; a possible D gene is TRBD1 (5 bases). This CDR3 has 13 amino acids. CDR1 and CDR2 from the germline V gene are PRHDT and FYEKMQ (reference sequence). Trimming removed 1 base from V and 6 bases from J, with 10 bases in between.

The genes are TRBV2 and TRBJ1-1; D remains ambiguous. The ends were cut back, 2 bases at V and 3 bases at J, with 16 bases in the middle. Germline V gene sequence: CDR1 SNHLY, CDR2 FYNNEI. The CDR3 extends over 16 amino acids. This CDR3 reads CASSEIGRGRDTEAFF. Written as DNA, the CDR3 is TGTGCCAGCAGTGAAATCGGACGCGGGAGGGACACTGAAGCTTTCTTT. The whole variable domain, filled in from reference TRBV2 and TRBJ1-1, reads EPEVTQTPSHQVTQMGQEVILRCVPISNHLYFYWYRQILGQKVEFLVSFYNNEISEKSEIFDDQFSVERPDGSNFTLKIRSTKLEDSAMYFCASSEIGRGRDTEAFFGQGTRLTVV.

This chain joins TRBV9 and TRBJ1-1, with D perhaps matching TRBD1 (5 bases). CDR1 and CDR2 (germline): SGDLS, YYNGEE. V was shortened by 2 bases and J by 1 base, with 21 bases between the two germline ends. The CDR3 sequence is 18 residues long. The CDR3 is CASSVPVGGDLRNTEAFF. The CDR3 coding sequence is TGTGCCAGCAGCGTCCCCGTCGGGGGGGATCTTCGGAACACTGAAGCTTTCTTT. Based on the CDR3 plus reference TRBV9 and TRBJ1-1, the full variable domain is DSGVTQTPKHLITATGQRVTLRCSPRSGDLSVYWYQQSLDQGLQFLIQYYNGEERAKGNILERFSAQQFPDLHSELNLSSLELGDSALYFCASSVPVGGDLRNTEAFFGQGTRLTVV.

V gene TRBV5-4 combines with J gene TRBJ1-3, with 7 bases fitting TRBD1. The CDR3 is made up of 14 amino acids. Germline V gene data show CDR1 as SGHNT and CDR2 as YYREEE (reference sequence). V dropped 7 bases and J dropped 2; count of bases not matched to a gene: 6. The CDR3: CASQDRVAGNTIYF. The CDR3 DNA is TGTGCCAGCCAAGACAGGGTGGCTGGAAACACCATATATTTT.

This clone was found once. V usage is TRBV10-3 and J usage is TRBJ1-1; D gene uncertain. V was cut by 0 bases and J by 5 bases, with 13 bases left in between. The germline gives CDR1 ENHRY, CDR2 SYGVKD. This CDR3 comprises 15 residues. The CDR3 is CAISESSRKKTEAFF. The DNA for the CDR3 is TGTGCCATCAGTGAGTCGAGTAGGAAGAAAACTGAAGCTTTCTTT.

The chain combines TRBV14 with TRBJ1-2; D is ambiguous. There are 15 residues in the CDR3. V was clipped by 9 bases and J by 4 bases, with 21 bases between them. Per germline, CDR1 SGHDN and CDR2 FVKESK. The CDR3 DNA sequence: TGTGCCAGGGTGATCGGCAGCGGTAGCGTCTATGGCTACACCTTC. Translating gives CARVIGSGSVYGYTF.

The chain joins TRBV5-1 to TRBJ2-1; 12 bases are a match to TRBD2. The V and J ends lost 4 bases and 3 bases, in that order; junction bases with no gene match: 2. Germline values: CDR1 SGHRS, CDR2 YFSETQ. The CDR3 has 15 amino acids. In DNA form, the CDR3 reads TGCGCCAGCAGCCGGACTAGCGGGGACTACAATGAGCAGTTCTTC. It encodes CASSRTSGDYNEQFF. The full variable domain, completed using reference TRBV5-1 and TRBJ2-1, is KAGVTQTPRYLIKTRGQQVTLSCSPISGHRSVSWYQQTPGQGLQFLFEYFSETQRNKGNFPGRFSGRQFSNSRSEMNVSTLELGDSALYLCASSRTSGDYNEQFFGPGTRLTVL.

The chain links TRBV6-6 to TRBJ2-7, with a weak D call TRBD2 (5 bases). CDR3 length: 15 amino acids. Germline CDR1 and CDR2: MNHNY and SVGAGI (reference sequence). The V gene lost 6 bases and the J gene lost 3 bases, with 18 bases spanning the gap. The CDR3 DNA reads TGTGCCAGCAGGGAATCTAGCATGAGCGTCTACGAGCAGTACTTC. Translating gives CASRESSMSVYEQYF.

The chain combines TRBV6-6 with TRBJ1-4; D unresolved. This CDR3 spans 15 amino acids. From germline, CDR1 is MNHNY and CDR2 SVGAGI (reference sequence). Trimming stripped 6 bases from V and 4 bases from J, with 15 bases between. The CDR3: CASSPPGNVNEKLFF. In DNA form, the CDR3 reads TGTGCCAGCAGCCCCCCGGGTAACGTTAATGAAAAACTGTTTTTT.

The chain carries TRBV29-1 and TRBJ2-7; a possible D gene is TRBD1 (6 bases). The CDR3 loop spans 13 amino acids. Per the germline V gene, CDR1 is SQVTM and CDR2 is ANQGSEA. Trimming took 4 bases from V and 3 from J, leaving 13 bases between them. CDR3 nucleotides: TGCAGCGTTGCACAGGGAGTCGGCTACGAGCAGTACTTC. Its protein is CSVAQGVGYEQYF.

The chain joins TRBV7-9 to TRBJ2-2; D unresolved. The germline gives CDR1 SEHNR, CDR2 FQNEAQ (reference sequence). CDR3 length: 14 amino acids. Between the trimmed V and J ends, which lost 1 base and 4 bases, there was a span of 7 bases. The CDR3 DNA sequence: TGTGCCAGCAGCTTAGAACTATCCACCGGGGAGCTGTTTTTT. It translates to CASSLELSTGELFF.

The CDR3 sequence: CASSYTGSGGYGYTF. The CDR3 nucleotides read TGTGCCAGCAGTTACACAGGGAGCGGCGGCTATGGCTACACCTTC. The V gene is TRBV27, the J gene TRBJ1-2; D possibly corresponds to TRBD1 (6 bases). Germline CDR1 MNHEY, CDR2 SMNVEV (reference sequence). V was shortened by 4 bases and J by 4 bases, with 16 bases between the two germline ends. The CDR3 loop spans 15 amino acids.

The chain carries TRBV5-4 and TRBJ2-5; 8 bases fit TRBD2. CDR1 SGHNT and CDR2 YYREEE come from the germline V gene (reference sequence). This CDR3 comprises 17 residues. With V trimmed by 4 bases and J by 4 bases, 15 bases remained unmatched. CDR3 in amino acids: CASSKDPGTREGETQYF. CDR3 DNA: TGTGCCAGCAGCAAGGACCCCGGGACTAGGGAGGGAGAGACCCAGTACTTC.